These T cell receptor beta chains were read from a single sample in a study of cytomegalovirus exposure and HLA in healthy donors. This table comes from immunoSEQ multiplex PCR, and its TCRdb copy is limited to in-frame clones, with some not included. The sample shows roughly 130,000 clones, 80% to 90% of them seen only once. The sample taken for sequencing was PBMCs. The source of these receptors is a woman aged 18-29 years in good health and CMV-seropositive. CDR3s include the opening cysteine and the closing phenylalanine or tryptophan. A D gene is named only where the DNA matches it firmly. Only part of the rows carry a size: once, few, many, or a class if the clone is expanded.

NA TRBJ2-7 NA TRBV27 CASSPTSKYEQYF TGTGCCAGCAGTCCAACGTCTAAATACGAGCAGTACTTC
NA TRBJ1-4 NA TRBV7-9 CASSARRGNEKLFF TGTGCCAGCAGCGCCAGGCGGGGTAATGAAAAACTGTTTTTT
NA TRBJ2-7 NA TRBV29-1 CSVKEVEQYF TGCAGCGTTAAGGAGGTCGAGCAGTACTTC
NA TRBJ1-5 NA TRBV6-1 CASSGTDLGQPQHF TGTGCCAGCAGTGGGACAGACCTTGGTCAGCCCCAGCATTTT
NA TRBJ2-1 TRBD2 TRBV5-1 CASSPGTSMNEQFF TGCGCCAGCAGCCCTGGGACTAGCATGAATGAGCAGTTCTTC
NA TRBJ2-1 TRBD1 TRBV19 CASSIDRGDRGYNEQFF TGTGCCAGTAGTATCGACCGGGGGGACAGGGGTTACAATGAGCAGTTCTTC
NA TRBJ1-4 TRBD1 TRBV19 CASSTPGQGEKLFF TGTGCCAGTAGTACCCCGGGACAGGGTGAAAAACTGTTTTTT
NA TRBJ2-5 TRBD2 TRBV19 CASSAGLAGGQETQYF TGTGCCAGTAGTGCCGGACTAGCGGGGGGTCAAGAGACCCAGTACTTC
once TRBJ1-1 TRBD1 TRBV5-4 CASSPPRQGNTEAFF TGTGCCAGCAGCCCACCGAGACAGGGGAACACTGAAGCTTTCTTT
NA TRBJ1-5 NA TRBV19 CASSIGQNQPQHF TGTGCCAGTAGTATAGGGCAAAATCAGCCCCAGCATTTT
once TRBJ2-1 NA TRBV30 CAWSVSRARSYNEQFF TGTGCCTGGAGTGTATCGCGGGCTCGCTCCTACAATGAGCAGTTCTTC
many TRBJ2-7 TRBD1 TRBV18 CASSPGQTYEQYF TGTGCCAGCTCACCGGGACAGACCTACGAGCAGTACTTC
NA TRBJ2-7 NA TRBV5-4 CASSLVDGVHEQYF TGTGCCAGCAGCTTGGTTGACGGGGTCCACGAGCAGTACTTC
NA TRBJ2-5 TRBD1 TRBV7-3 CASMYWRRSFRQGEGVGTQYF TGTGCCAGCATGTATTGGCGACGATCATTTAGACAGGGAGAAGGAGTAGGGACCCAGTACTTC
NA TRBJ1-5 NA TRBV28 CASSSQGFLSNQPQHF TGTGCCAGCAGTTCACAGGGATTCCTTAGCAATCAGCCCCAGCATTTT
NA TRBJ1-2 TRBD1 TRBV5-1 CASSLAGQGTYGYTF TGCGCCAGCAGCTTGGCCGGACAGGGAACCTATGGCTACACCTTC
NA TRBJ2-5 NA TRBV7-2 CASSLVGRRWGTQYF TGTGCCAGCAGCTTAGTGGGGAGGCGGTGGGGGACCCAGTACTTC
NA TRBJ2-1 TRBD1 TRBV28 CASSLRTGSTYNEQFF TGTGCCAGCAGTCTTCGGACAGGATCGACCTACAATGAGCAGTTCTTC
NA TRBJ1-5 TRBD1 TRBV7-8 CASSFRGLQPQHF TGTGCCAGCAGCTTCAGGGGGCTCCAGCCCCAGCATTTT
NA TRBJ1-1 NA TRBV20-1 CSATGNTEAFF TGCAGTGCTACCGGGAACACTGAAGCTTTCTTT
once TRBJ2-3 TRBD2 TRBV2 CASRQGTSGGLGTDTQYF TGTGCCAGCAGGCAAGGGACTAGCGGGGGCTTAGGGACAGATACGCAGTATTTT
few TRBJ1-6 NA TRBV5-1 CASSLMEGTSPLHF TGCGCCAGCAGCTTGATGGAGGGGACTTCACCCCTCCACTTT
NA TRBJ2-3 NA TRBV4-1 CASSRLGGGGPFRPQYF TGCGCCAGCAGCCGCCTGGGGGGCGGGGGCCCTTTTCGTCCGCAGTATTTT
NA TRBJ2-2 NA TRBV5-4 CASSLAGSLNTGELFF TGTGCCAGCAGCTTGGCCGGGAGTCTGAACACCGGGGAGCTGTTTTTT
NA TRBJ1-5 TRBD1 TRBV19 CASSIDRGRGGNQPQHF TGTGCCAGTAGTATAGATAGGGGGCGAGGGGGGAATCAGCCCCAGCATTTT
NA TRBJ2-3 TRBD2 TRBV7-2 CASSPRTSGGITDTQYF TGTGCCAGCAGCCCCAGGACTAGCGGGGGCATAACAGATACGCAGTATTTT
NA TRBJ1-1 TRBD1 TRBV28 CASIESGTGDLNTEAFF TGTGCCAGCATCGAGTCCGGGACAGGGGACTTGAACACTGAAGCTTTCTTT
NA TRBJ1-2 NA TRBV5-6 CASSLAGGSNYGYTF TGTGCCAGCAGCTTGGCGGGGGGGTCTAACTATGGCTACACCTTC
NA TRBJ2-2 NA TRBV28 CASTRGPNTGELFF TGTGCCAGCACGCGAGGGCCCAACACCGGGGAGCTGTTTTTT
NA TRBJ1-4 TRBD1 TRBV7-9 CASSARGATNEKLFF TGTGCCAGCAGCGCCAGGGGGGCAACTAATGAAAAACTGTTTTTT
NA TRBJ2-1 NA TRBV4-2 CASSQTGIHEQFF TGTGCCAGCAGCCAAACAGGGATCCATGAGCAGTTCTTC
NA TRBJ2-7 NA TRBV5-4 CASSSGGTRTYEQYF TGTGCCAGCAGCTCAGGGGGGACTAGGACCTACGAGCAGTACTTC
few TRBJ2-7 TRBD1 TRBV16 CASSQKVRTGLYEQYF TGTGCCAGCAGCCAAAAAGTGCGGACAGGGCTCTACGAGCAGTACTTC
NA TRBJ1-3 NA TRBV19 CASRGGTWSGNTIYF TGTGCCAGTAGGGGAGGGACTTGGTCTGGAAACACCATATATTTT
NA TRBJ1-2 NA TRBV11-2 CASSRVGGPLGGYTF TGTGCCAGCAGCCGCGTGGGGGGGCCCTTAGGTGGCTACACCTTC
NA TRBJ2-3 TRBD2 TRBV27 CASSSGTRTDTQYF TGTGCCAGCAGTTCCGGGACTAGAACAGATACGCAGTATTTT
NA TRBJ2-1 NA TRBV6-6 CASSSDPNEQFF TGTGCCAGCAGTAGCGATCCCAATGAGCAGTTCTTC